This TCR beta chain was retrieved from a study of Ad26.COV2.S vaccination and SARS-CoV-2 variants. Germline lookup yields CDR1 LNHDA and CDR2 SQIVND (reference sequence). Trimming left V 3 bases short and J 8 bases short, with 10 bases between. The CDR3 covers 12 residues. Clones were sequenced by immunoSEQ multiplex PCR, and TCRdb holds only the in-frame ones, with some missing. The repertoire holds more than 120,000 clones, with about nine tenths as singletons. V and J are TRBV19 and TRBJ1-1; no definite D call. The clonotype was recovered from a human donor who had recovered from COVID-19. Sequenced here: peripheral blood, sampled after recovery from COVID-19. The CDR3 sequence is CASSIGQKEAFF. CDR3 sequence (DNA): TGTGCCAGTAGTATCGGGCAGAAGGAAGCTTTCTTT.